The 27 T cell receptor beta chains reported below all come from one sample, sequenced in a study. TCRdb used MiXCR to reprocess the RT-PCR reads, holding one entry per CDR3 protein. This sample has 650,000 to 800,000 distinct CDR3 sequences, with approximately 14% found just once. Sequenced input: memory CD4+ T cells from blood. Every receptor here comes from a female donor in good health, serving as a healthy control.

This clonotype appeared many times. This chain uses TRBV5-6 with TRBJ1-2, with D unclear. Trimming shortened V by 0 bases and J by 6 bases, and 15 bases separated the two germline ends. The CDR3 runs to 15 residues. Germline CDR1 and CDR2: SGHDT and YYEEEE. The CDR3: CASSLGSTLPNGYTF. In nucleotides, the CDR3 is TGTGCCAGCAGCTTGGGGTCTACCCTACCCAATGGCTACACCTTC.

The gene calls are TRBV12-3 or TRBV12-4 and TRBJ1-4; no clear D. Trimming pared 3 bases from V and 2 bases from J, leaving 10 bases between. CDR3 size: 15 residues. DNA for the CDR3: TGTGCCAGCAGTTTGGATGGGCCCACTAATGAAAAACTGTTTTTT. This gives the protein CASSLDGPTNEKLFF.

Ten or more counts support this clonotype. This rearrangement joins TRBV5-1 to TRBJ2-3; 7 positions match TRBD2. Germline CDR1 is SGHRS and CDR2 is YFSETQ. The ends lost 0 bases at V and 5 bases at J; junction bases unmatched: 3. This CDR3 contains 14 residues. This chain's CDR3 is CASSLAAGEDTQYF. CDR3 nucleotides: TGCGCCAGCAGCTTGGCCGCGGGGGAAGATACGCAGTATTTT.

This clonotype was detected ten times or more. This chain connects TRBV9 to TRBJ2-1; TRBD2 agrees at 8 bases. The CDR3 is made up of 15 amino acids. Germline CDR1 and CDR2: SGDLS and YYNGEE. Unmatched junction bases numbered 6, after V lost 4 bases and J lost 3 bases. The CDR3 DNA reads TGTGCCAGCAGCCCAGGACTAGCAGACTACAATGAGCAGTTCTTC. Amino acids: CASSPGLADYNEQFF.

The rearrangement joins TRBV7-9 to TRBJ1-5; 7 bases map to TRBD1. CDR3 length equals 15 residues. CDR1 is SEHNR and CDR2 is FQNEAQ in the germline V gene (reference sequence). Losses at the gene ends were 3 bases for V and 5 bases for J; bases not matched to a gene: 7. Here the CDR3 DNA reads TGTGCCAGCAGCTTTACAGGGACAGCCGATCAGCCCCAGCATTTT. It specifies CASSFTGTADQPQHF.

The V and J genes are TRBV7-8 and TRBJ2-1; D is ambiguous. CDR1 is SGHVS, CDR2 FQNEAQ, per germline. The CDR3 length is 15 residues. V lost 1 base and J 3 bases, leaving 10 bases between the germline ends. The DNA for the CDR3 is TGTGCCAGCAGCTTAGTTTCCGCGGTCTACAATGAGCAGTTCTTC. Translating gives CASSLVSAVYNEQFF.

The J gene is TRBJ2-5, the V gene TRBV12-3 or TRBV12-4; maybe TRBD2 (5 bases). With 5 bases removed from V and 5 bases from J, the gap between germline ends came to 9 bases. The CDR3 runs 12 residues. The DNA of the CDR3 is TGTGCCAGCAGTCCCCTAGCTGAGACCCAGTACTTC. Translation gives CASSPLAETQYF.

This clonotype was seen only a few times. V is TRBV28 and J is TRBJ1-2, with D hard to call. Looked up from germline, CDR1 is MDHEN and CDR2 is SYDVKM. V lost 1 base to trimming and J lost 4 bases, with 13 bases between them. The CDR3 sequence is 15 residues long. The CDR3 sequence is CASSLLRGQSYGYTF. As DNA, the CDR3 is TGTGCCAGCAGTTTATTGAGAGGGCAGTCCTATGGCTACACCTTC.

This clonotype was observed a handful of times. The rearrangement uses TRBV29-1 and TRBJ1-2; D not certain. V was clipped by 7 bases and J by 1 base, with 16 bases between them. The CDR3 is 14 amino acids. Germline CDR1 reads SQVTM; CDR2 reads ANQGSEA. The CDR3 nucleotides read TGCAGCGCTGGGAGGCCCCAGGATAACTATGGCTACACCTTC. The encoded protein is CSAGRPQDNYGYTF.

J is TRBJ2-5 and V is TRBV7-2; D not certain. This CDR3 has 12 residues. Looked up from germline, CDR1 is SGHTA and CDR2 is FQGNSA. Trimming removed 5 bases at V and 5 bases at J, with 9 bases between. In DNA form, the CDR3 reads TGTGCCAGCAGCGCCCAGAGGGAGACCCAGTACTTC. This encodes CASSAQRETQYF.

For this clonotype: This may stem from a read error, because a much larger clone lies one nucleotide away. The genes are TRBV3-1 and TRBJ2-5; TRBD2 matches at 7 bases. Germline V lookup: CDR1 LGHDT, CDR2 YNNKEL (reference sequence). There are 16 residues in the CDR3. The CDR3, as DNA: TGTGCCAGCAGCCAAGTTTTGCGGGAGCCCCAAGAGAGCCAGTACTTC. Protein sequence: CASSQVLREPQESQYF.

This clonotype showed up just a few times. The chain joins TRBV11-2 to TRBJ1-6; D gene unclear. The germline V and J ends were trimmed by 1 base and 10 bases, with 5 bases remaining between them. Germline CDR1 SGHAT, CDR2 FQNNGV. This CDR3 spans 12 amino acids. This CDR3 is CASSLAGSPLHF. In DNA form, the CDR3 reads TGTGCCAGCAGCTTAGCGGGGTCACCCCTCCACTTT. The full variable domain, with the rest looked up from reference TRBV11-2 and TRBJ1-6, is EAGVAQSPRYKIIEKRQSVAFWCNPISGHATLYWYQQILGQGPKLLIQFQNNGVVDDSQLPKDRFSAERLKGVDSTLKIQPAKLEDSAVYLCASSLAGSPLHFGNGTRLTVT.

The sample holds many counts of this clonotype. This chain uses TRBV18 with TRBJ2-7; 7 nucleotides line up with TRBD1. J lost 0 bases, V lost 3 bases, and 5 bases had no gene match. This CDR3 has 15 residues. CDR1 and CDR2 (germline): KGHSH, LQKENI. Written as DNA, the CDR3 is TGTGCCAGCTCACCGGGGACAGACCCCTCCTACGAGCAGTACTTC. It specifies CASSPGTDPSYEQYF.

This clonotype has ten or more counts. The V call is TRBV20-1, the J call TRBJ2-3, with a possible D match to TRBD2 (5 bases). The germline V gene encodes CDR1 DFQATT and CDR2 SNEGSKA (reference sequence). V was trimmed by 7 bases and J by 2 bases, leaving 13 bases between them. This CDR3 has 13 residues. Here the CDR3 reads CSGQMRVTDTQYF. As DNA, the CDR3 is TGCAGTGGCCAGATGCGGGTCACAGATACGCAGTATTTT.

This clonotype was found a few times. CDR3 in amino acids: CASSQVSAGASYNEQFF. CDR3 bases: TGCGCCAGCAGCCAAGTATCAGCGGGAGCTTCCTACAATGAGCAGTTCTTC. The chain links TRBV4-1 to TRBJ2-1, with 8 bases that match TRBD2. The length of the CDR3 is 17 residues. Per the germline V gene, CDR1 is MGHRA and CDR2 is YSYEKL. V was pared by 1 base and J by 1 base, with 6 bases of the junction left unmatched.

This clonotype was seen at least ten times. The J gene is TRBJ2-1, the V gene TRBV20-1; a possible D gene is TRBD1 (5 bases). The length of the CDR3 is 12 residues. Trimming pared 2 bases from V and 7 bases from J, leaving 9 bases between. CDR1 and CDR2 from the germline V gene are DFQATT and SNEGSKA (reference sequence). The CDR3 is CSARKSGNEQFF. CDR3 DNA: TGCAGTGCTAGAAAATCAGGGAATGAGCAGTTCTTC.

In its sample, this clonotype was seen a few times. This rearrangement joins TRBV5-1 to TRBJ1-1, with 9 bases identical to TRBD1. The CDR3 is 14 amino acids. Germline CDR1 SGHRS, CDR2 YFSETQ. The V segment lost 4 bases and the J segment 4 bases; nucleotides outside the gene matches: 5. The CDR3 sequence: CASSATGGSTEAFF. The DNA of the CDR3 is TGCGCCAGCAGCGCGACAGGGGGATCCACTGAAGCTTTCTTT.

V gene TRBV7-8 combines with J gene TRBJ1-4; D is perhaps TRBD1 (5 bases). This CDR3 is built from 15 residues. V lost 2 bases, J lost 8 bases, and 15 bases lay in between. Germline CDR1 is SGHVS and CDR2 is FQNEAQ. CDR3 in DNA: TGTGCCAGCAGCTTACCAGGGTCGTTGGGCGAAAAACTGTTTTTT. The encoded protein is CASSLPGSLGEKLFF.

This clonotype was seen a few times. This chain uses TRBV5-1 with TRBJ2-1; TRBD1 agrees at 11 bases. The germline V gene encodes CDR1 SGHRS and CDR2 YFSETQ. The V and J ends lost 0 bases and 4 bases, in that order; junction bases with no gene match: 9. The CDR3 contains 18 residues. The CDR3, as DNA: TGCGCCAGCAGCTTGGAGTTTGGGGGACAGGGGGGATACAATGAGCAGTTCTTC. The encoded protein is CASSLEFGGQGGYNEQFF.

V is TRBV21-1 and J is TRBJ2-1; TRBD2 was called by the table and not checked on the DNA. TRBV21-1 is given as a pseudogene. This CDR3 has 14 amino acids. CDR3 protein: CASSKELAYNEQFF. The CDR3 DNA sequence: TGTGCCAGCAGCAAAGAACTAGCCTACAATGAGCAGTTCTTC.

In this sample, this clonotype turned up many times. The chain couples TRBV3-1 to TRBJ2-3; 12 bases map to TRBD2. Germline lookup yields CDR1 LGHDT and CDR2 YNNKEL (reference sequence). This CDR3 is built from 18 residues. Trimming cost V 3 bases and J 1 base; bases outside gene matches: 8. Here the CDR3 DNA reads TGTGCCAGCAGCCACCTGACTAGCGGGAGTAGTGGCACAGATACGCAGTATTTT. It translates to CASSHLTSGSSGTDTQYF.

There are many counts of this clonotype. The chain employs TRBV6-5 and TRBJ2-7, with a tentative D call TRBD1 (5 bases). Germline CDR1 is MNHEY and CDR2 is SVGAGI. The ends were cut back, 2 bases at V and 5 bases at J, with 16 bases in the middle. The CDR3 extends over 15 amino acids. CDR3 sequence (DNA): TGTGCCAGCAGTTACGCAGGGTTCTCCCCTCACGAGCAGTACTTC. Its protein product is CASSYAGFSPHEQYF.

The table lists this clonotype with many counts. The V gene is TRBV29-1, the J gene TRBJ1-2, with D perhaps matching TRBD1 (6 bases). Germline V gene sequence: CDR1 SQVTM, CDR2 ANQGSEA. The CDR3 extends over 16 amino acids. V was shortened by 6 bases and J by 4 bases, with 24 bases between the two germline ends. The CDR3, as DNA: TGCAGCGTCAGCGAGGACAGCTGGTACCTAGCCTATGGCTACACCTTC. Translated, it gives CSVSEDSWYLAYGYTF.

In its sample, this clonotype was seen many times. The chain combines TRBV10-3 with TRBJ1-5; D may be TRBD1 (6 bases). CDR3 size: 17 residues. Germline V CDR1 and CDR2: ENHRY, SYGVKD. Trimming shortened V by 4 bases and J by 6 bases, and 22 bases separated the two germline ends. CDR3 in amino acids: CAISGQGPGAAGQPQHF. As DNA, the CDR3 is TGTGCCATCAGTGGTCAAGGCCCAGGGGCAGCTGGTCAGCCCCAGCATTTT.

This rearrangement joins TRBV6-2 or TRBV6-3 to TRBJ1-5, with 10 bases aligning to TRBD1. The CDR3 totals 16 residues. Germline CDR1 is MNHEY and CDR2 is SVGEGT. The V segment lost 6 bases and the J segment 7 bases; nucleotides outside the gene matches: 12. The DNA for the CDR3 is TGTGCCAGCAGCCTATCCCGGACAGGGGGAATCCAGCCCCAGCATTTT. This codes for CASSLSRTGGIQPQHF.

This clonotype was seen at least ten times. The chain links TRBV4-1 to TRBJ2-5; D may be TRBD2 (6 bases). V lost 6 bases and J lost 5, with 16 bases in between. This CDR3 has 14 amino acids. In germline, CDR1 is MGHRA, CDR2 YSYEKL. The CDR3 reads CASRRGLASETQYF. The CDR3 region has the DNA TGCGCCAGCAGAAGGGGTCTAGCGTCGGAGACCCAGTACTTC.

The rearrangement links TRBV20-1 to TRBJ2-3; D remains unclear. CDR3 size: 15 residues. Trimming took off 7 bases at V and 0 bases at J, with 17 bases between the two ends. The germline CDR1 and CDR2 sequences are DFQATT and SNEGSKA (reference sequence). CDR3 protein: CSVGSRKASTDTQYF. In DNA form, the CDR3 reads TGCAGTGTAGGGTCGCGCAAGGCAAGCACAGATACGCAGTATTTT.